One sample yielded the 20 T cell receptor beta chains listed below, sequenced in a study of blood T cells in healthy people across ages. Using a J-beta primer mix together with a sample-barcoded 5' primer, a second PCR was run for roughly 6 to 12 cycles. TCRdb re-called the 5' RACE reads with MiXCR, one entry per CDR3 protein. Of about 1 million distinct CDR3 sequences detected, more than 35% appear once; the ten largest clones hold about 20%. Sequencing was performed on blood. The receptor source for this set is a woman aged 55-69 years in good health.

This clonotype appeared once. The chain has TRBV11-2 and TRBJ2-3, with unresolved D. Between the trimmed V and J ends, which lost 0 bases and 7 bases, there was a span of 11 bases. This CDR3 has 14 amino acids. CDR1 is SGHAT, CDR2 FQNNGV, per germline. CDR3 sequence (DNA): TGTGCCAGCAGCTTAGATGGGGATGCACATACGCAGTATTTT. Its protein product is CASSLDGDAHTQYF.

This clonotype was detected only a few times. This chain joins TRBV6-1 and TRBJ1-1; a weak D match, TRBD1 (6 bases). The CDR3 is made up of 13 amino acids. Per germline, CDR1 MNHNS and CDR2 SASEGT. V gave up 4 bases and J gave up 4 bases, with 10 bases separating them. DNA for the CDR3: TGTGCCAGCAGTGGCAGGGGTTTCACTGAAGCTTTCTTT. Protein sequence: CASSGRGFTEAFF.

The rearrangement uses TRBV20-1 and TRBJ2-5; D perhaps matches TRBD1 (5 bases). The CDR3 is made up of 14 amino acids. The V and J ends lost 6 bases and 5 bases respectively, with 19 bases between them. CDR1 DFQATT and CDR2 SNEGSKA come from the germline V gene (reference sequence). CDR3 residues: CSAPVVQGGETQYF. CDR3 sequence (DNA): TGCAGTGCCCCCGTTGTCCAGGGTGGGGAGACCCAGTACTTC.

The J gene is TRBJ2-5, the V gene TRBV20-1; possible D gene TRBD1, 6 bases. CDR3 length: 12 amino acids. Germline V CDR1 and CDR2: DFQATT, SNEGSKA (reference sequence). For the CDR3, the DNA is TGCAGCACCGGGACATATAAAGAGACCCAGTACTTC. Translation gives CSTGTYKETQYF.

This clonotype was seen a handful of times. The CDR3 DNA reads TGTGCCAGCACCCTTAAGGACAGGGGGCCCTACGAGCAGTACTTC. This encodes CASTLKDRGPYEQYF. The chain recombines TRBV7-9 with TRBJ2-7, with TRBD1 identical over 11 bases. This CDR3 has 15 residues. V was pared by 7 bases and J by 2 bases, with 7 bases of the junction left unmatched. In germline, CDR1 is SEHNR, CDR2 FQNEAQ (reference sequence).

In its sample, this clonotype was seen once. The junction differs from germline at one of its ends, possibly a read error. The chain recombines TRBV11-1 with TRBJ2-6; D is unresolved. Germline CDR1 reads SGHAT; CDR2 reads FQDESV (reference sequence). The CDR3 length is 21 residues. The DNA for the CDR3 is TGTGCCGGCAGCAGCCCCGAAAAAGTCTCGACGCGTAGCTCTGGGGCCAACGTCCTGACTTTC. Its translation is CAGSSPEKVSTRSSGANVLTF.

The chain employs TRBV3-1 and TRBJ2-7; D is perhaps TRBD1 (5 bases). CDR1 and CDR2 (germline): LGHDT, YNNKEL (reference sequence). This CDR3 spans 12 amino acids. Trimming stripped 6 bases from V and 6 bases from J, with 12 bases between. The CDR3 DNA follows: TGTGCCAGCAGAGATTCCCAGGGCGAGCAGTACTTC. This sequence encodes CASRDSQGEQYF.

This clonotype was observed a single time. The chain uses TRBV18 and TRBJ2-5; the match to TRBD1 covers 7 bases. The DNA end is a closer match to TRBJ2-7, so the J assignment may be wrong. The CDR3 is made up of 15 amino acids. Germline CDR1 and CDR2: KGHSH and LQKENI. The CDR3 spells CASSPRPGQTPEQYF. The CDR3 nucleotides are TGTGCCAGCTCACCAAGGCCGGGACAGACACCCGAGCAGTACTTC.

The chain carries TRBV5-6 and TRBJ2-7; the match to TRBD1 covers 10 bases. The V gene end was trimmed by 1 base and the J gene end by 5 bases; junction bases not matched to a gene: 3. The CDR3 consists of 14 residues. CDR1 SGHDT and CDR2 YYEEEE come from the germline V gene. DNA for the CDR3: TGTGCCAGCAGCTTGTGGGACAGGGGAAACGAGCAGTACTTC. Encoded protein: CASSLWDRGNEQYF.

V usage is TRBV7-9 and J usage is TRBJ1-6; tentative D call: TRBD1 (5 bases). Germline CDR1 is SEHNR and CDR2 is FQNEAQ (reference sequence). V was cut by 0 bases and J by 7 bases, with 10 bases left in between. The length of the CDR3 is 15 residues. In DNA form, the CDR3 reads TGTGCCAGCAGCTTAGCTTGGGGCGGCAATTCACCCCTCCACTTT. Its protein product is CASSLAWGGNSPLHF.

The V call is TRBV9, the J call TRBJ2-5; 7 nucleotides agree with TRBD2. Trimming took 3 bases from V and 4 from J; bases not matched to a gene: 12. The CDR3 loop spans 16 amino acids. The germline V gene encodes CDR1 SGDLS and CDR2 YYNGEE. The CDR3 loop reads CASSATRGSRLETQYF. CDR3 sequence (DNA): TGTGCCAGCAGCGCCACCCGCGGGAGTAGGCTAGAGACCCAGTACTTC.

The rearrangement links TRBV27 to TRBJ2-7; D possibly corresponds to TRBD2 (7 bases). The CDR3 sequence is 17 residues long. Germline CDR1 is MNHEY and CDR2 is SMNVEV (reference sequence). Trimming removed 5 bases from V and 0 bases from J, with 20 bases in between. CDR3 sequence reads: CASSPPRGGVGSYEQYF. CDR3 DNA: TGTGCCAGCAGTCCCCCCCGAGGGGGGGTAGGCTCCTACGAGCAGTACTTC.

This clonotype was seen more than once but under ten times. The chain is built from TRBV19 and TRBJ2-5; 9 bases agree with TRBD1. V was pared by 5 bases and J by 2 bases, with 9 bases of the junction left unmatched. Looked up from germline, CDR1 is LNHDA and CDR2 is SQIVND (reference sequence). This CDR3 is 16 amino acids long. As DNA, the CDR3 is TGTGCCAGTAGTTTCACGGACAGGGGCCCGCAAGAGACCCAGTACTTC. This codes for CASSFTDRGPQETQYF.

This chain connects TRBV29-1 to TRBJ2-1; TRBD2 matches at 7 bases. Trimming cost V 1 base and J 3 bases; bases outside gene matches: 6. The CDR3 is 15 amino acids. Germline CDR1 and CDR2: SQVTM and ANQGSEA. The CDR3 region is CSVEGLAGDYNEQFF. The CDR3 nucleotides read TGCAGCGTTGAAGGTTTAGCGGGTGACTACAATGAGCAGTTCTTC.

The CDR3, as DNA: TGTGCCATCAGTGAGGCCGGGACTAGCTACGAGCAGTACTTC. This codes for CAISEAGTSYEQYF. This chain joins TRBV10-3 and TRBJ2-7, with 8 nucleotides matching TRBD2. The CDR3 length is 14 residues. Germline V gene sequence: CDR1 ENHRY, CDR2 SYGVKD. The V gene end was trimmed by 2 bases and the J gene end by 3 bases; junction bases not matched to a gene: 3.

With regard to this clonotype: A much larger clonotype is one base distant, so this may be a read error. The J gene is TRBJ2-5, the V gene TRBV5-1; 9 bases map to TRBD2. The V gene's germline CDR1 is SGHRS and CDR2 YFSETQ. CDR3 size: 16 residues. CDR3 DNA: TGCGCCAGCAGCTTGGAGGGTAGCGGGAGTCCCCATGAGCAGTGCTTC. Encoded protein: CASSLEGSGSPHEQCF.

The chain recombines TRBV4-1 with TRBJ2-1, with D perhaps given as TRBD1 or TRBD2 (5 bases each). CDR3 size: 11 residues. CDR1 MGHRA and CDR2 YSYEKL come from the germline V gene. V lost 5 bases and J 15 bases, leaving 14 bases between the germline ends. The CDR3 reads CASSFPGRTFF. The CDR3 DNA sequence: TGCGCCAGCAGCTTTCCGGGACGGACGTTCTTC.

The V and J genes are TRBV15 and TRBJ2-4, with 9 bases that match TRBD1. Losses at the gene ends were 4 bases for V and 0 bases for J; bases not matched to a gene: 1. CDR3 length equals 15 residues. In germline, CDR1 is LNHNV, CDR2 YYDKDF (reference sequence). CDR3 DNA sequence: TGTGCCACCAGCATGGGACAGGGAGCCAAAAACATTCAGTACTTC. Amino acids: CATSMGQGAKNIQYF.

The rearrangement uses TRBV7-9 and TRBJ2-1, with 7 bases lining up with TRBD2. V shed 1 base, J shed 4 bases, and the junction held 4 bases outside the gene matches. The CDR3 spans 15 residues. Germline loops: CDR1 SEHNR, CDR2 FQNEAQ (reference sequence). CDR3 DNA: TGTGCCAGCAGCTTAGACGCGGGGGTATACAATGAGCAGTTCTTC. It specifies CASSLDAGVYNEQFF.

This clonotype was picked up many times. V is TRBV29-1 and J is TRBJ2-5; 8 positions agree with TRBD2. Germline V gene lookup returns CDR1 SQVTM and CDR2 ANQGSEA. This CDR3 comprises 14 residues. V dropped 4 bases and J dropped 6; count of bases not matched to a gene: 10. The DNA of the CDR3 is TGCAGCGTTGTGGGGCGGGAGGTGATAAAGACCCAGTACTTC. Protein product: CSVVGREVIKTQYF.